These 20 T cell receptor beta chains came from one sample sequenced in a study of CD8+CD57+ T cells in acquired aplastic anemia. TCR beta VDJ and CDR3 profiling used genomic DNA as template. In TCRdb, the reads were re-called with MiXCR into one record per CDR3 protein. Altogether around 500,000 distinct CDR3 sequences are present, around 32% being singletons, with the ten largest covering around 0.82%. An expansion of CD8+CD57+ cells by flow cytometry had been shown in patients chosen for sequencing. Sequenced: sorted CD4+, CD8+, or CD8+CD57+ T cells (not recorded which) from PBMCs. Receptors originate from a human donor with aplastic anemia.

V is TRBV5-1 and J is TRBJ1-1; TRBD1 matches at 7 bases. V was pared by 0 bases and J by 6 bases, with 11 bases of the junction left unmatched. Germline V gene sequence: CDR1 SGHRS, CDR2 YFSETQ. This CDR3 has 16 residues. This CDR3 is CASSLAPLTGNPEAFF. In DNA form, the CDR3 reads TGCGCCAGCAGCTTGGCCCCTCTGACAGGGAATCCTGAAGCTTTCTTT.

This chain links TRBV11-1 with TRBJ2-1; D uncertain. V was pared by 1 base and J by 6 bases, with 13 bases between. CDR1 and CDR2 (germline): SGHAT, FQDESV (reference sequence). The CDR3 has 15 residues. The CDR3 sequence is CASSLGPGRFNEQFF. In DNA, the CDR3 is TGTGCCAGCAGCTTAGGGCCGGGCAGGTTCAATGAGCAGTTCTTC. The full variable domain, in which reference TRBV11-1 and TRBJ2-1 provide the parts outside the CDR3, is EAEVAQSPRYKITEKSQAVAFWCDPISGHATLYWYRQILGQGPELLVQFQDESVVDDSQLPKDRFSAERLKGVDSTLKIQPAELGDSAMYLCASSLGPGRFNEQFFGPGTRLTVL.

Details on this clonotype: The CDR3 carries no conserved terminal phenylalanine or tryptophan, so it likely arises from a read error. V is TRBV10-3 and J is TRBJ2-7; 7 nucleotides align to TRBD2. V lost 10 bases to trimming and J lost 3 bases; unmatched junction nucleotides: 3. Germline assignment: CDR1 ENHRY and CDR2 SYGVKD. The CDR3 sequence is 11 residues long. CDR3 sequence (DNA): TGTGCCACCTCGGGGGGCTACGAGCAGTACCTC. Translating it yields CATSGGYEQYL.

Many counts were recorded for this clonotype. The gene calls are TRBV4-3 and TRBJ2-7, with a weak D call TRBD1 (5 bases). The CDR3 length is 13 residues. Trimming took off 3 bases at V and 3 bases at J, with 9 bases between the two ends. CDR1 and CDR2 (germline): LGHNA, YSLEER. The CDR3 DNA sequence: TGCGCCAGCAGCCAGACAGTGGGCTACGAGCAGTACTTC. Residues: CASSQTVGYEQYF.

V is TRBV12-3 or TRBV12-4 and J is TRBJ2-4, with D possibly matching TRBD1 (5 bases). There are 15 residues in the CDR3. The germline V and J ends were trimmed by 8 bases and 1 base, with 15 bases remaining between them. In DNA, the CDR3 is TGTGCCAGCGGGGCCCCATATGCGGCCAAAAACATTCAGTACTTC. This codes for CASGAPYAAKNIQYF.

The chain recombines TRBV2 with TRBJ2-7, with a weak D call TRBD2 (6 bases). This CDR3 is built from 14 residues. CDR1 SNHLY and CDR2 FYNNEI come from the germline V gene. Trimming cost V 7 bases and J 0 bases, with 13 bases left between them. As DNA, the CDR3 is TGTGCCAGCAAGTTAGGAGGGGACTCCTACGAGCAGTACTTC. Its translation: CASKLGGDSYEQYF.

This chain uses TRBV18 with TRBJ1-3; possible D gene TRBD1, 6 bases. The V end was cut by 6 bases, the J end by 7 bases, with 10 bases between. The CDR3 has 12 amino acids. CDR1 KGHSH and CDR2 LQKENI come from the germline V gene. This CDR3 reads CASSPQGNTIYF. CDR3 nucleotide sequence: TGTGCCAGCTCTCCGCAGGGGAACACCATATATTTT.

In the case of this clonotype: A clone one base away is much larger, so this may be a read error. V gene TRBV2 combines with J gene TRBJ2-7; no clear D gene. V lost 3 bases, J lost 4 bases, and 16 bases lay in between. The CDR3 length is 15 residues. Looked up from germline, CDR1 is SNHLY and CDR2 is FYNNEI. The CDR3 reads CASSEGLSNGYEQYF. DNA of the CDR3: TGTGCCAGCAGTGAGGGCCTCTCAAATGGGTACGAGCAGTACTTC. The full variable domain, with the rest looked up from reference TRBV2 and TRBJ2-7, is EPEVTQTPSHQVTQMGQEVILRCVPISNHLYFYWYRQILGQKVEFLVSFYNNEISEKSEIFDDQFSVERPDGSNFTLKIRSTKLEDSAMYFCASSEGLSNGYEQYFGPGTRLTVT.

This clonotype was seen more than once but under ten times. The conserved closing phenylalanine or tryptophan is absent in this CDR3, likely reflecting a read error. The gene calls are TRBV27 and TRBJ1-2; D may be TRBD1 (6 bases). Trimming cost V 4 bases and J 4 bases, with 16 bases left between them. CDR1 is MNHEY and CDR2 is SMNVEV in the germline V gene (reference sequence). This CDR3 has 15 residues. The CDR3 here is CASSSQGDLRYGYTL. The CDR3 DNA reads as TGTGCCAGCAGTTCACAGGGAGACCTTCGCTATGGCTACACCCTC.

The chain has TRBV2 and TRBJ1-1; D might be TRBD1 (6 bases). Between the trimmed V and J ends, which lost 4 bases and 10 bases, there was a span of 13 bases. CDR1 and CDR2 from the germline V gene are SNHLY and FYNNEI. CDR3 length: 12 residues. The CDR3 reads CASSAAAGAAFF. DNA of the CDR3: TGTGCCAGCAGTGCTGCGGCAGGGGCAGCTTTCTTT.

Concerning this clonotype itself: A much bigger clone sits one base away, suggesting this may be a read error. This chain uses TRBV7-8 with TRBJ1-6, with D perhaps TRBD1 (5 bases). V lost 6 bases and J lost 8, with 11 bases in between. Germline V CDR1 and CDR2: SGHVS, FQNEAQ. CDR3 length: 13 amino acids. CDR3 sequence (DNA): TGTGCCAGCAGTATTGGACAAGATTCACCCCTCCACTTT. Translating it yields CASSIGQDSPLHF.

This clonotype was detected a few times. The gene calls are TRBV19 and TRBJ1-1; 7 positions match TRBD1. J was trimmed by 1 base and V by 5 bases; bases with no gene match: 10. The CDR3 extends over 16 amino acids. In germline, CDR1 is LNHDA, CDR2 SQIVND (reference sequence). CDR3 region: CASSPPTRDRNTEAFF. The CDR3 bases are TGTGCCAGTAGTCCCCCAACCCGGGACAGGAACACTGAAGCTTTCTTT.

Details on this clonotype: Since the CDR3 does not end with the conserved phenylalanine or tryptophan, this likely comes from a read error. No DNA is shown, since the ends of the CDR3 on it are uncertain; the CDR3 is the one TCRdb lists. This sequence joins TRBV19 and TRBJ1-6. The CDR3 is 10 residues long, ends included. Germline V gives CDR1 LNHDA, CDR2 SQIVND (reference sequence). The CDR3 protein is CASSIFPRTS.

There are many counts of this clonotype. The chain recombines TRBV7-2 with TRBJ2-7, with a weak D call TRBD1 (6 bases). Germline V CDR1 and CDR2: SGHTA, FQGNSA. The CDR3 extends over 14 amino acids. V lost 3 bases, J lost 3 bases, and 12 bases lay in between. The DNA for the CDR3 is TGTGCCAGCAGCTTCAGGGGCGACGGCTACGAGCAGTACTTC. As protein: CASSFRGDGYEQYF.

This clonotype has more than one count but fewer than ten. The rearrangement uses TRBV7-3 and TRBJ1-1, with TRBD1 matching over 9 bases. Germline values: CDR1 SGHTA, CDR2 FQGTGA. J gave up 5 bases and V 5 bases, and 9 bases lay outside the gene matches. This CDR3 comprises 15 residues. The CDR3 DNA is TGTGCCAGCAGCGCCCCGGGGGACAGGGTGACTGAAGCTTTCTTT. Amino acid sequence: CASSAPGDRVTEAFF.

The rearrangement links TRBV30 to TRBJ1-3; maybe TRBD1 (5 bases). The CDR3 is made up of 14 amino acids. V was cut by 4 bases and J by 0 bases, with 10 bases left in between. Germline V lookup: CDR1 GTSNPN, CDR2 SVGIG (reference sequence). CDR3 DNA: TGTGCCTGGACAGGGACGAACTCTGGAAACACCATATATTTT. Translating gives CAWTGTNSGNTIYF.

This chain uses TRBV24-1 with TRBJ2-3, with D uncertain. There are 15 residues in the CDR3. In germline, CDR1 is KGHDR, CDR2 SFDVKD. The ends were cut back, 5 bases at V and 4 bases at J, with 15 bases in the middle. Here the CDR3 reads CATSGGTGFSDTQYF. The CDR3 DNA reads TGTGCCACCAGTGGAGGAACTGGGTTTTCAGATACGCAGTATTTT.

The sample holds many counts of this clonotype. The chain is built from TRBV7-8 and TRBJ1-5; TRBD1 might be the D (5 bases). CDR1 is SGHVS and CDR2 is FQNEAQ in the germline V gene. The ends were cut back, 5 bases at V and 2 bases at J, with 16 bases in the middle. The CDR3 runs to 16 residues. The chain's CDR3 is CASSAFLGGGNQPQHF. DNA for the CDR3: TGTGCCAGCAGCGCCTTCCTGGGGGGGGGCAATCAGCCCCAGCATTTT.

CDR3 amino acids: CVSASSYEQYF. CDR3 nucleotides: TGTGTCTCGGCTAGCTCCTACGAGCAGTACTTC. The chain uses TRBV7-3 and TRBJ2-7; no definite D call. CDR1 and CDR2 (germline): SGHTA, FQGTGA. The CDR3 has 11 amino acids.

Concerning this clonotype itself: Possible read error: a much larger clone is one base away. J is TRBJ1-1 and V is TRBV7-3, with 9 nucleotides matching TRBD1. The CDR3 sequence is 15 residues long. Germline lookup yields CDR1 SGHTA and CDR2 FQGTGA. CDR3 residues: CASSRQGGMNAEAFF. The CDR3 region has the DNA TGTGCCAGCAGCAGACAGGGGGGGATGAACGCTGAAGCTTTCTTT.